The clone carrying this T cell receptor (beta chain) was detected ten times or more. Its antigen is currently unknown. The CDR3 covers 14 residues. Trimming left V 2 bases short and J 0 bases short, with 8 bases between. CDR1 LGHDT and CDR2 YNNKEL come from the germline V gene (reference sequence). These data belong to a study of regulatory T cells in long-lasting Graves disease. Study information: Antithyroid drug intake by newly diagnosed Graves' patients had lasted under 3 months.

Library construction for TCR beta used iRepertoire HTBI primers and Arm-PCR of CDR3 regions. MiXCR was run by TCRdb on the multiplex PCR reads, yielding one entry per CDR3 protein. The data show some 230,000 distinct CDR3 sequences, 18% seen once. Findings and limits, study-wide: With a small sample size, accuracy may have been reduced.

Time point in this sample: newly diagnosed GD, antithyroid drugs for less than 3 months. PBMC RNA served as the TCR library source. American Thyroid Association guidelines were used to diagnose Graves' disease. The TCR was taken from a female donor with Graves disease. Sample: peripheral blood mononuclear cells (PBMCs), taken at new diagnosis, from a patient treated with antithyroid drugs. The rearrangement links TRBV3-1 to TRBJ2-7, with TRBD2 as a possible D gene (6 bases). CDR3 sequence reads: CASSQSGSSYEQYF. The CDR3, as DNA: TGTGCCAGCAGCCAATCCGGGAGCTCCTACGAGCAGTACTTC.